There are a few counts of the clone carrying this T cell receptor (beta chain). Antigen specificity is unknown. V shed 7 bases and J shed 7 bases, with 11 bases lying between them. The CDR3 is 11 residues long. CDR1 is SGDLS, CDR2 YYNGEE, per germline. These data come from a study of beta chain features in type 1 diabetes. Study-level results: Shorter templates might be favored by PCR, equally in patients and controls. The study found that naive, central memory and Treg TCRB repertoires appeared more similar in patients than in healthy donors.

Investigators reverse transcribed all isolated RNA, so they sequenced expressed TCRB transcripts. Clones were read by immunoSEQ multiplex PCR, and TCRdb kept only the in-frame ones, dropping some. The sample lists roughly 610,000 clones; roughly a sixth were seen once. The chain has TRBV9 and TRBJ1-2; D remains ambiguous. Sequencing was done on a sample of naive CD4+ T cells from blood. The TCR was taken from a man in his late teens or twenties in good health. CDR3 nucleotides: TGTGCCAGCTCAGGCCCCTTTGGCTACACCTTC. The encoded protein is CASSGPFGYTF.